This TCR beta chain originates from a study of identical twins. V lost 6 bases, J lost 0 bases, and 8 bases stayed unmatched. Germline V gives CDR1 SEHNR, CDR2 FQNEAQ (reference sequence). This CDR3 spans 17 amino acids. TCRdb processed the 5' RACE reads anew with MiXCR; each CDR3 protein has one entry. Counted here are roughly 690,000 distinct CDR3 sequences, approximately 6% occurring once; the ten biggest clones make up around 2%. This clonotype was picked up a small number of times. The TCR comes from a man aged 18 to 29 in good health. V and J are TRBV7-9 and TRBJ2-1, with 10 bases aligning to TRBD1. Material: naive T cells sorted from blood. The CDR3 sequence: CASRQRRTGGSYNEQFF. The CDR3, as DNA: TGTGCCAGCAGGCAGAGAAGGACAGGGGGCTCCTACAATGAGCAGTTCTTC.